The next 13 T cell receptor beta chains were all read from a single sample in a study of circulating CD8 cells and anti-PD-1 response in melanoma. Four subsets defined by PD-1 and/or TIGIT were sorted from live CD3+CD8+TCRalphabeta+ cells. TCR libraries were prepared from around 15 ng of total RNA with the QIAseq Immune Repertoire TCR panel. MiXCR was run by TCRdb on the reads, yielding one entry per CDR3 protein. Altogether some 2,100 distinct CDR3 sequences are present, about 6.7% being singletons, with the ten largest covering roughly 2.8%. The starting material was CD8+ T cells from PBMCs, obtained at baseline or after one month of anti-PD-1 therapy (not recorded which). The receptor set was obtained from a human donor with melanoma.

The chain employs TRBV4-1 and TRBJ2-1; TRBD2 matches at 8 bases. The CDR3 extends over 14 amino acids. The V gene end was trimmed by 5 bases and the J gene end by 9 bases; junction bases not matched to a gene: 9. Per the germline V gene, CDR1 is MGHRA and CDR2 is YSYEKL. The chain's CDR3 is CASSLTAGGGEQFF. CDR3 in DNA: TGCGCCAGCAGCTTAACCGCGGGGGGCGGTGAGCAGTTCTTC.

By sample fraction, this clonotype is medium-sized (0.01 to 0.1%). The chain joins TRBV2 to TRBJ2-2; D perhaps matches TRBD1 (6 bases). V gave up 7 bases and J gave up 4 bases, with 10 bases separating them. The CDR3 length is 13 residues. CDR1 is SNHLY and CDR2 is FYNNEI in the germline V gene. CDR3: CASKDSSTGELFF. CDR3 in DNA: TGTGCCAGCAAGGACAGTTCCACCGGGGAGCTGTTTTTT.

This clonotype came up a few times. CDR3 in DNA: TGTGCCAGTAGTATAGACACCCGACAGGGCAATGAGCAGTTCTTC. Amino acids: CASSIDTRQGNEQFF. The rearrangement joins TRBV19 to TRBJ2-1; TRBD1 matches at 7 bases. The CDR3 spans 15 residues. V shed 0 bases, J shed 6 bases, and the junction held 5 bases outside the gene matches. Germline V gene lookup returns CDR1 LNHDA and CDR2 SQIVND (reference sequence).

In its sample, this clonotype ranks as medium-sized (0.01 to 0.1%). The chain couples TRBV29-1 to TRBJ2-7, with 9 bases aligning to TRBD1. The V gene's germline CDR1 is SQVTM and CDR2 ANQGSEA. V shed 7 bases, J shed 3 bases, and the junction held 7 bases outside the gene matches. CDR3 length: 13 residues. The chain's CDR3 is CSAIGGQGYEQYF. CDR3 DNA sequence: TGCAGCGCCATAGGGGGACAGGGCTACGAGCAGTACTTC.

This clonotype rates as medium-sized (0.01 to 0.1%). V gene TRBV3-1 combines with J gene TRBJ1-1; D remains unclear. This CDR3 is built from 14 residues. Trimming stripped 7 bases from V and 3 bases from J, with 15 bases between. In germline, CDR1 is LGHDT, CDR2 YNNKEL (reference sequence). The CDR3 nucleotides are TGTGCCAGCACCCCCGAGGGAGGTGACACTGAAGCTTTCTTT. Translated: CASTPEGGDTEAFF.

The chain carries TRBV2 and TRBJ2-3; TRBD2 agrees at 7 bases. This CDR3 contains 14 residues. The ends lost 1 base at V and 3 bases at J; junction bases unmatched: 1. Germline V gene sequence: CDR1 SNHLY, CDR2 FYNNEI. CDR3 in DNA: TGTGCCAGCAGTGAAGGGCGGGAGACAGATACGCAGTATTTT. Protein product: CASSEGRETDTQYF.

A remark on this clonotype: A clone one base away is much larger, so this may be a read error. The CDR3 loop is CASSIMAYNKQFF. As DNA, the CDR3 is TGTGCCAGTAGTATTATGGCGTACAATAAGCAGTTCTTC. The chain recombines TRBV19 with TRBJ2-1; D remains unclear. Germline CDR1 LNHDA, CDR2 SQIVND (reference sequence). The CDR3 is 13 residues long.

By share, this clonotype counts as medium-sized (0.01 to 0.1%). CDR3 sequence: CASGHSYEQYF. The CDR3 DNA is TGTGCCAGCGGACACAGCTACGAGCAGTACTTC. The chain couples TRBV25-1 to TRBJ2-7, with D possibly TRBD1 on 5 matching bases. Trimming took 8 bases from V and 3 from J, leaving 8 bases between them. Germline V gene data show CDR1 as MGHDK and CDR2 as SYGVNS. This CDR3 contains 11 residues.

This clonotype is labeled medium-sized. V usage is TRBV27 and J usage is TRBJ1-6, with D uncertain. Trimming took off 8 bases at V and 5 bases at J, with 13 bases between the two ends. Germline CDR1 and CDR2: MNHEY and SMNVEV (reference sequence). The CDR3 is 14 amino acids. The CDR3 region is CASSSGRNNSPLHF. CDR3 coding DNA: TGTGCCAGCTCTTCTGGACGGAATAATTCACCCCTCCACTTT.

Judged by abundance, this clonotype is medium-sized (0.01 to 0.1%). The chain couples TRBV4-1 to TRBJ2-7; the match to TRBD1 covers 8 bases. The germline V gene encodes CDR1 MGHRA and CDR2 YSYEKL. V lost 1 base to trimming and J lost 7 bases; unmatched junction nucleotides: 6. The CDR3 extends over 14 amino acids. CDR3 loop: CASSQAQGAGEQYF. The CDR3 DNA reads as TGCGCCAGCAGCCAAGCGCAGGGGGCGGGGGAGCAGTACTTC.

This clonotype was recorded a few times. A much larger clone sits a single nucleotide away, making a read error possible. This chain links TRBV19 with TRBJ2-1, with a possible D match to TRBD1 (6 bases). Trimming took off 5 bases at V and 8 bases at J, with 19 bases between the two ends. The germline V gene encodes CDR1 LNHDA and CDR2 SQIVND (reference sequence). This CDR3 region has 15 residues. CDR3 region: CASSLGAGVVDEQFF. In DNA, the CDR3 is TGTGCCAGTAGTCTAGGGGCAGGGGTTGTGGATGAGCAGTTCTTC. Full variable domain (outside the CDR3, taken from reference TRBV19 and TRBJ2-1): DGGITQSPKYLFRKEGQNVTLSCEQNLNHDAMYWYRQDPGQGLRLIYYSQIVNDFQKGDIAEGYSVSREKKESFPLTVTSAQKNPTAFYLCASSLGAGVVDEQFFGPGTRLTVL.

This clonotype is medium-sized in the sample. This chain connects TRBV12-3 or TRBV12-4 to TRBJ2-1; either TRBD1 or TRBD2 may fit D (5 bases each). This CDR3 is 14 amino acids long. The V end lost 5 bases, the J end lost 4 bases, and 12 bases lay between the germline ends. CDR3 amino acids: CASSPWDRYNEQFF. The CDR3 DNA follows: TGTGCCAGCAGTCCTTGGGACCGTTACAATGAGCAGTTCTTC.

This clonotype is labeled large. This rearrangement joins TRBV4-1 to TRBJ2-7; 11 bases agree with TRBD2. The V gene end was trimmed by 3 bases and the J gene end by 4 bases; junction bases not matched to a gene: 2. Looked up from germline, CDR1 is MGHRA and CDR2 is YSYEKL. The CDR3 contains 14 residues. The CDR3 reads CASSQGLADYEQYF. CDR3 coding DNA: TGCGCCAGCAGCCAGGGACTAGCGGATTACGAGCAGTACTTC.